The 2 T cell receptor beta chains reported below all come from one sample, sequenced in a study of blood T cells in healthy people across ages. A second about 7 to 12 cycle PCR used barcoded and J-beta primers. Via MiXCR, TCRdb re-called the 5' RACE reads, giving one row per CDR3 protein. Of 1.6 million or so distinct CDR3 sequences in the sample, 34% were seen once. Sequenced: blood. The receptors were gathered from a young woman in good health.

A note on this clonotype: Relative to the germline gene, one junction end is altered; a read error may explain this. The chain recombines TRBV20-1 with TRBJ2-5; 7 bases are a match to TRBD2. The CDR3 is 16 amino acids. The germline CDR1 and CDR2 sequences are DFQATT and SNEGSKA (reference sequence). CDR3 nucleotides: TGCAGTGCCAGAGCCCTGACGACTAGCAGACAAGAGGCCCAGTACTTC. Protein sequence: CSARALTTSRQEAQYF.

This clonotype occurred many times. The chain carries TRBV29-1 and TRBJ1-2; D is undetermined. Trimming shortened V by 2 bases and J by 2 bases, and 3 bases separated the two germline ends. Germline loops: CDR1 SQVTM, CDR2 ANQGSEA. This CDR3 is 11 amino acids long. This CDR3 reads CSVEWNYGYTF. CDR3 nucleotides: TGCAGCGTTGAATGGAACTATGGCTACACCTTC.